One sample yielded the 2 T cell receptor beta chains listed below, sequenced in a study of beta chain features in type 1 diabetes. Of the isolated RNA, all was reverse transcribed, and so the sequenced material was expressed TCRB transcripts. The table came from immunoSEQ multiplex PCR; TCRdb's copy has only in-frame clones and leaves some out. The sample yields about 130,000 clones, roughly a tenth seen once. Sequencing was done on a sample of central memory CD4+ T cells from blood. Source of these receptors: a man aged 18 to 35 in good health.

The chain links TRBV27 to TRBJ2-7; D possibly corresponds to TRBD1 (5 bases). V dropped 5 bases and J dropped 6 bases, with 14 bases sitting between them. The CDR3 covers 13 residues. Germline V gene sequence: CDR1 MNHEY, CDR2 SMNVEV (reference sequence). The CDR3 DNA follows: TGTGCCAGCAGTGTACCAGGGCGCGTCGAGCAGTACTTC. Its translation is CASSVPGRVEQYF.

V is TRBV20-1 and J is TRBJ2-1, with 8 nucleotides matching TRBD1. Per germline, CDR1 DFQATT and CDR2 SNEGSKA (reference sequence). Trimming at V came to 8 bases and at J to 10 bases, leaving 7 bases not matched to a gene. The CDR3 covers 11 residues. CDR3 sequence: CSIRGPREQFF. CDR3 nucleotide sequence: TGCAGTATCAGGGGGCCAAGGGAGCAGTTCTTC.